This TCR beta chain was found in a study of human T cells and chemical hapten exposure. Study as a whole: Subjects had 2% DPC placed on about 2 cm by about 2 cm of upper inner arm skin for sensitization. Study-wide results and caveats: It was expanded TCRs that formed significantly more large CDR3 similarity clusters than controls did.

From germline, CDR1 is SQVTM and CDR2 ANQGSEA. With 8 bases removed from V and 2 bases from J, the gap between germline ends came to 13 bases. The CDR3 sequence is 13 residues long. Time point in this sample: pre-sensitization, week 0. Treatment given: therapeutic diphenylcyclopropenone sensitization with weekly scalp DPC. Each CDR3 protein gets one entry after TCRdb re-called the RACE reads with MiXCR. The sample yields roughly 88,000 distinct CDR3 sequences, around 9.6% seen once. Remarks on this clonotype: Its target is unknown.

This clonotype was sampled from a woman between 35 and 50 years old with alopecia areata. Some clones in this sample may be carry-over from other donors' samples. The genes are TRBV29-1 and TRBJ2-4; the D is unclear. The source was whole blood, collected in connection with sensitization to the hapten diphenylcyclopropenone (DPC). The CDR3 sequence is CSTADGTKNIQYF. The CDR3, as DNA: TGCAGCACGGCGGACGGAACCAAAAACATTCAGTACTTC.